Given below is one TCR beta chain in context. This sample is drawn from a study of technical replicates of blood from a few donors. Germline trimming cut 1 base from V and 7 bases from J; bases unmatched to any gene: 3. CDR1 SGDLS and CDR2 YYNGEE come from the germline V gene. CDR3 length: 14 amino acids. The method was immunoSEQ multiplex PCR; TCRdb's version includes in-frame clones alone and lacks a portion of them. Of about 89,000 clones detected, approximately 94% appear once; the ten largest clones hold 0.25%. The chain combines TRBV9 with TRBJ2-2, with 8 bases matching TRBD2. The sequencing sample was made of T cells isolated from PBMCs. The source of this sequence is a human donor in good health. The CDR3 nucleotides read TGTGCCAGCAGCGTACCCAGCGGGGGCGGGGAGCTGTTTTTT. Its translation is CASSVPSGGGELFF.